This TCR gamma chain was captured by sequencing in a study of gamma delta lymphoproliferative disorders and STAT genes. Across the whole study: At least 50 ng of genomic DNA went into each LymphoTrack Dx TCRG Assay library. The EuroClonality-NGS protocol was used to prepare delta libraries. Regarding the study as a whole: Patient gamma repertoires clustered apart from healthy controls; delta did not. Controls likely had mixed maturation stages, while leukemic cells were mostly terminal effectors.

Within the sample, this clone is medium-sized. The antigen is unknown. Other DNA sequences in this sample translate to the same CDR3. TCRdb re-identified clones in the multiplex PCR reads via CATT. The sample records around 4,500 gamma-chain clones, under 9% being singletons. Genomic DNA from isolated PBMCs served as the sequencing template. The CDR3 consists of 15 residues. CDR1 is VTNTFY and CDR2 is YDVSTARD in the germline V gene (reference sequence). The trim removed 3 bases at V and 3 bases at J, leaving 11 bases unmatched. The TCR originated in a human donor in good health. Sample: blood. J is TRGJ1 or TRGJ2 and V is TRGV3. TCRdb supplies no J gene; here it was assigned by aligning the nucleotide sequence to germline. The CDR3 DNA sequence: TGTGCCACCTGGGACCGTAGAGGGGGTTATTATAAGAAACTCTTT. Translation: CATWDRRGGYYKKLF.